These T cell receptor beta chains were read from a single sample in a study of OX40 agonist ivuxolimab in advanced cancers. Assay used: immunoSEQ multiplex PCR; TCRdb lists only in-frame clones, some missing. The sample has some 80,000 clones; roughly 87% are singletons. Sequencing used CD4+ or CD8+ T cells sorted from blood, obtained in a trial of the OX40 agonist ivuxolimab. Every receptor here comes from an adult with an advanced solid tumor such as melanoma, head and neck, liver or kidney cancer. The CDR3 runs from the conserved cysteine through the conserved F or W.

V	CDR3
TRBV7-2	CASSWTGLDTTEAFF
TRBV7-9	CASSTVGQGTGTDTQYF
TRBV5-1	CASSLGPVNTEAFF
TRBV11-1	CASSPRTGTSGNTIYF
TRBV6-5	CASKGTGKNIQYF
TRBV19	CASSMVQGDTGELFF
TRBV28	CASEGTGGQETQYF
TRBV29-1	CSARERESYEQYF
TRBV6-1	CATSRFDNSPLHF
TRBV11-3	CASSLGRRGGGSSYNEQFF
TRBV4-1	CASSQGMTGYAVNTEAFF
TRBV18	CASSPKYRGRLAEAFF
TRBV7-9	CASSGGAGLTDTQYF
TRBV6-5	CASSYTLQGAEQYF
TRBV19	CASSRGQGARGTDTQYF
TRBV18	CASSPPGGSYYEQYF
TRBV7-9	CASSQGVGGNEKLFF
TRBV19	CASSSNRVVTEAFF
TRBV5-4	CASSLVRDYAF
TRBV7-9	CASSFWTGGLETQYF
TRBV7-2	CASSEGLAGADTQYF
TRBV18	CASSPSGNGGYTF
TRBV30	CAWSLNTGSYQPQHF
TRBV7-9	CASSLVRGPNTDTQYF
TRBV5-1	CASSSGPQAWGNTIYF
TRBV11-1	CASSLGPSGHSGNTIYF
TRBV5-4	CASSHGARVQNGYTF
TRBV7-9	CASRSKTGNTYEQYF
TRBV5-1	CASSLSLNPEGYTF
TRBV5-4	CASSIIAGGSEAFF
TRBV5-6	CASSHVDRLYGYTF
TRBV28	CASSFLYRASREARAYEQYF
TRBV18	CASSAGTGLSGANVLTF
TRBV11-2	CASSRDRDGLSWNEQFF
TRBV5-1	CASSFGGSNEKLFF
TRBV11-3	CASSRDGRQYF
TRBV30	CAWSKGGSQQFF
TRBV7-9	CASSLAAVEAFF
TRBV5-5	CASSAMGTRNQPQHF
TRBV5-1	CASRGTGDRASPLHF
TRBV28	CASSLSAGSNQPQHF
TRBV6-4	CASSDTIGDTQYF
TRBV19	CASSIAAGSLYSGANVLTF
TRBV29-1	CSQGGSGDTQYF
TRBV7-2	CASSNPIFRDRDEKLFF
TRBV28	CASGTGDGYTF
TRBV29-1	CSHAQQGGGIDTQYF
TRBV27	CASIPRDTRYQPQHF
TRBV7-9	CASSRITDTQYF
TRBV6-6	CASSYSSGETEAFF
TRBV2	CASMGLAKNIQYF
TRBV9	CASSVVSWGTDTQYF
TRBV13	CASSLDRRAEQFF
TRBV27	CASSLSWGDKNIQYF
TRBV29-1	CSVGTGRPYEQYF
TRBV5-1	CASSLKTGLEALPGANVLTF
TRBV15	CATSRDLRGERGNEQFF
TRBV2	CASSYLSGAGTEAFF
TRBV15	CATSRDPGGADEQFF
TRBV5-1	CASSWAGEGGTEAFF